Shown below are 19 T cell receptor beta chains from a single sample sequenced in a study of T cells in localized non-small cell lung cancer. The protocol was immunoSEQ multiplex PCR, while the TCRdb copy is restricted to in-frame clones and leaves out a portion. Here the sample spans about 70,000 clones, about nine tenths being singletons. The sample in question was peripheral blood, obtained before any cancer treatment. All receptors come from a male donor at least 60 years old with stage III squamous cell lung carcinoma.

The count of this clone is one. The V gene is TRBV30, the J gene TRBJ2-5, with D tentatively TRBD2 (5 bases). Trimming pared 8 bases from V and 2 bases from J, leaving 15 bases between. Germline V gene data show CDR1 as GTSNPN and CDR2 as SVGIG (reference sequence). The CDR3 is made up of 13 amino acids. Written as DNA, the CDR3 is TGTGCCCTCAGCGCGGACTCACAAGAGACCCAGTACTTC. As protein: CALSADSQETQYF.

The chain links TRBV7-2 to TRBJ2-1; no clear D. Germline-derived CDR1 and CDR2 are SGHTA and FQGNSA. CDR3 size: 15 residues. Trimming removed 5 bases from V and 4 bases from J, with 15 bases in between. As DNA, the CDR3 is TGTGCCAGCAGCATAAACACGATACAATACAATGAGCAGTTCTTC. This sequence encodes CASSINTIQYNEQFF.

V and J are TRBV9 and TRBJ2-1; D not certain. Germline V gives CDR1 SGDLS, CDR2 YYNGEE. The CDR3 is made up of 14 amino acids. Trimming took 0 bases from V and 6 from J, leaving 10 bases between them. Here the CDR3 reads CASSVDQVVNEQFF. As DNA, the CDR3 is TGTGCCAGCAGCGTAGACCAGGTCGTCAATGAGCAGTTCTTC. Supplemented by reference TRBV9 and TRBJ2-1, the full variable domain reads DSGVTQTPKHLITATGQRVTLRCSPRSGDLSVYWYQQSLDQGLQFLIQYYNGEERAKGNILERFSAQQFPDLHSELNLSSLELGDSALYFCASSVDQVVNEQFFGPGTRLTVL.

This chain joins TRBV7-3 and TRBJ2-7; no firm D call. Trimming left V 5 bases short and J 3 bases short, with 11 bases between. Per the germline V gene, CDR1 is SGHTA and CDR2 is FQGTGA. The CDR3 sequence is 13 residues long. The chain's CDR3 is CASSPNLGYEQYF. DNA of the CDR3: TGTGCCAGCAGCCCTAACTTGGGCTACGAGCAGTACTTC. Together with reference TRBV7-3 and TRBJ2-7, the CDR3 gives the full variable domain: GAGVSQTPSNKVTEKGKYVELRCDPISGHTALYWYRQSLGQGPEFLIYFQGTGAADDSGLPNDRFFAVRPEGSVSTLKIQRTERGDSAVYLCASSPNLGYEQYFGPGTRLTVT.

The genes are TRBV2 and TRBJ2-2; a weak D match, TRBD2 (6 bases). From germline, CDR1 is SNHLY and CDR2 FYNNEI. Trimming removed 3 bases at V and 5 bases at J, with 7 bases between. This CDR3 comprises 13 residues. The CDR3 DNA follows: TGTGCCAGCAGTGAGACTAGTACCGGGGAGCTGTTTTTT. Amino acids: CASSETSTGELFF. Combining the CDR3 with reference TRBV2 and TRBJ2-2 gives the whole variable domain EPEVTQTPSHQVTQMGQEVILRCVPISNHLYFYWYRQILGQKVEFLVSFYNNEISEKSEIFDDQFSVERPDGSNFTLKIRSTKLEDSAMYFCASSETSTGELFFGEGSRLTVL.

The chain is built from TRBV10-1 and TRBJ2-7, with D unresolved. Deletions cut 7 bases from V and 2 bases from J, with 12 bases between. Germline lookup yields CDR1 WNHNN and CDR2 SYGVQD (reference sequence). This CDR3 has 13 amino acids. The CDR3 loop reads CASNRSYTYEQYV. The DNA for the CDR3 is TGCGCCAGCAACCGTTCGTACACCTACGAGCAGTACGTC.

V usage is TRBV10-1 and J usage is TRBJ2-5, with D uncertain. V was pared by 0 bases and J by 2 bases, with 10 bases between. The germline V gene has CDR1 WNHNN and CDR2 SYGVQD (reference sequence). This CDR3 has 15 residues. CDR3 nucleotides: TGCGCCAGCAGTGAGTCCGGAACAGAACAAGAGACCCAGTACTTC. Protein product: CASSESGTEQETQYF.

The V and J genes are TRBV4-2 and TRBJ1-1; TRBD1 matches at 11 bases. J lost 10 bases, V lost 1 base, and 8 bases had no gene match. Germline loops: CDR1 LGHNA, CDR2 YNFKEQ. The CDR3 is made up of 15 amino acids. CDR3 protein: CASSQGGQGEGVAFF. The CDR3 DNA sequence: TGTGCCAGCAGCCAAGGGGGACAGGGGGAGGGTGTAGCTTTCTTT.

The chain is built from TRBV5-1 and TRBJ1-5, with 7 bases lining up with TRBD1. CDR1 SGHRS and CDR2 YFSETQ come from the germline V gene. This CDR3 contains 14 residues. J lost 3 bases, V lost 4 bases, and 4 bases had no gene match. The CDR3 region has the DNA TGCGCCAGCAGCCCGACAGGGAACAATCAGCCCCAGCATTTT. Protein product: CASSPTGNNQPQHF. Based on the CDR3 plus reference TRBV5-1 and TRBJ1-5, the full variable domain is KAGVTQTPRYLIKTRGQQVTLSCSPISGHRSVSWYQQTPGQGLQFLFEYFSETQRNKGNFPGRFSGRQFSNSRSEMNVSTLELGDSALYLCASSPTGNNQPQHFGDGTRLSIL.

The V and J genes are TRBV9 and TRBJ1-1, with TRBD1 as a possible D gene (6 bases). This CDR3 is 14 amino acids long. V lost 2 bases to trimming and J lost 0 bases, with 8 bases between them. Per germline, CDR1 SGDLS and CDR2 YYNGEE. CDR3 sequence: CASSVQGMNTEAFF. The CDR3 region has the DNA TGTGCCAGCAGCGTGCAGGGGATGAACACTGAAGCTTTCTTT.

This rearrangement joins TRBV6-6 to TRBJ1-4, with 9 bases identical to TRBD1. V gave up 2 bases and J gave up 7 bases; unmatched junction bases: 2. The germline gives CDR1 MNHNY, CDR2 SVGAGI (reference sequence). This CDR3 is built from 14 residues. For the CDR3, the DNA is TGTGCCAGCAGTTACGGGACAGGGCTTGAAAAACTGTTTTTT. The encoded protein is CASSYGTGLEKLFF.

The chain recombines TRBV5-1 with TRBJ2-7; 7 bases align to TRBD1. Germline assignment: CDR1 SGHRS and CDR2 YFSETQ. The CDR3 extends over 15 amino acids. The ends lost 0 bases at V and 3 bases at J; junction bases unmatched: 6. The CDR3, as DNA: TGCGCCAGCAGCTTGGACAGGGGAACCTACTACGAGCAGTACGTC. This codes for CASSLDRGTYYEQYV.

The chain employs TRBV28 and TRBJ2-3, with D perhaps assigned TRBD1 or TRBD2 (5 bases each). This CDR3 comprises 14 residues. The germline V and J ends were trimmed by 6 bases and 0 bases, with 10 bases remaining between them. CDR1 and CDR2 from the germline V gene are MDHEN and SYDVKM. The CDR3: CASRPRDSTDTQYF. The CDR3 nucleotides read TGTGCCAGCAGACCTCGGGACAGCACAGATACGCAGTATTTT.

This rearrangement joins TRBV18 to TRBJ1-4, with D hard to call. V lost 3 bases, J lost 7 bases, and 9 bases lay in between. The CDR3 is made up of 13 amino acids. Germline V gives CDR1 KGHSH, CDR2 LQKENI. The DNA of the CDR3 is TGTGCCAGCTCACCGGGAGTGGTTGAAAAACTGTTTTTT. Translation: CASSPGVVEKLFF. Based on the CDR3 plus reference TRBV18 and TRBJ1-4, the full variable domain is NAGVMQNPRHLVRRRGQEARLRCSPMKGHSHVYWYRQLPEEGLKFMVYLQKENIIDESGMPKERFSAEFPKEGPSILRIQQVVRGDSAAYFCASSPGVVEKLFFGSGTQLSVL.

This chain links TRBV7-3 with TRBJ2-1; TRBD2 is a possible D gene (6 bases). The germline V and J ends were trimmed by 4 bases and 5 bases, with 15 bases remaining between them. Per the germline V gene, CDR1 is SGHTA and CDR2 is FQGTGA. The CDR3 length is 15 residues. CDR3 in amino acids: CASSYSRDFHNEQFF. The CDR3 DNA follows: TGTGCCAGCAGCTATTCCCGGGACTTTCACAATGAGCAGTTCTTC.

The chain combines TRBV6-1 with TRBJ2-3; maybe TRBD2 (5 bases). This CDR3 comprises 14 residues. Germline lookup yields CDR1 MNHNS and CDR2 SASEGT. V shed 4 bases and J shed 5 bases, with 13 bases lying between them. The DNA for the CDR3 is TGTGCCAGCAGTGCTCCCAACGGGATAGATACGCAGTATTTT. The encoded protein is CASSAPNGIDTQYF.

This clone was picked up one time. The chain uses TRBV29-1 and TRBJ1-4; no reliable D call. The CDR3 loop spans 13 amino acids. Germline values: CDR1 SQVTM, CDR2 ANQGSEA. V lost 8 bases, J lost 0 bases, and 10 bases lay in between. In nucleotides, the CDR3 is TGCAGCTTTTACCTTCCAACTAATGAAAAACTGTTTTTT. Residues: CSFYLPTNEKLFF.

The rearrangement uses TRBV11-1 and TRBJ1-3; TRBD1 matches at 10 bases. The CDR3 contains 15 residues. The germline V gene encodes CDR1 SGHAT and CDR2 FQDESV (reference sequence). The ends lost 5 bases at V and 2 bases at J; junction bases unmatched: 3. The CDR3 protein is CASSKDRGTGNTIYF. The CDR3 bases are TGTGCCAGCAGCAAGGACAGGGGGACTGGAAACACCATATATTTT.

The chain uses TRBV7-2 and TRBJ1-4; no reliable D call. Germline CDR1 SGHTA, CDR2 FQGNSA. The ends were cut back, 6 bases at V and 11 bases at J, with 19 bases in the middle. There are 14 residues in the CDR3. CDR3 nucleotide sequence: TGTGCCAGCAGTCAAACGGCGAGTTTGAAGAAACTGTTTTTT. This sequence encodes CASSQTASLKKLFF.